Presented here are 22 T cell receptor beta chains from one specimen sequenced in a study of T cell changes during pregnancy in multiple sclerosis. Clones were sequenced by immunoSEQ multiplex PCR, and TCRdb holds only the in-frame ones, with some missing. This repertoire shows several thousand clones, about 89% found once; its top ten account for under 6.5%. The sequenced sample was CD8+ T cells from peripheral blood mononuclear cells, obtained in the first trimester of pregnancy. These receptors all stem from a female donor in good health, enrolled as a control in a pregnancy study.

V is TRBV28 and J is TRBJ2-5; no reliable D call. The germline V gene encodes CDR1 MDHEN and CDR2 SYDVKM. The CDR3 length is 14 residues. V was clipped by 3 bases and J by 2 bases, with 10 bases between them. The CDR3 DNA reads as TGTGCCAGCAGTTTCTTCAGACAACAAGAGACCCAGTACTTC. This translates into CASSFFRQQETQYF.

The gene calls are TRBV14 and TRBJ1-1; D remains unclear. V was cut by 1 base and J by 8 bases, with 11 bases left in between. Germline V gene lookup returns CDR1 SGHDN and CDR2 FVKESK. This CDR3 region has 13 residues. CDR3 coding DNA: TGTGCCAGCAGCCAAGTCGGGTGGAAGGAAGCTTTCTTT. Translating it yields CASSQVGWKEAFF. Full variable domain (remainder filled in from reference TRBV14 and TRBJ1-1): EAGVTQFPSHSVIEKGQTVTLRCDPISGHDNLYWYRRVMGKEIKFLLHFVKESKQDESGMPNNRFLAERTGGTYSTLKVQPAELEDSGVYFCASSQVGWKEAFFGQGTRLTVV.

The rearrangement uses TRBV6-4 and TRBJ2-3; possible D gene TRBD2, 7 bases. This CDR3 is 15 amino acids long. V was trimmed by 5 bases and J by 5 bases, leaving 17 bases between them. Per the germline V gene, CDR1 is MRHNA and CDR2 is SNTAGT. The CDR3 loop reads CASSLGGQGGDTQYF. CDR3 coding DNA: TGTGCCAGCAGTCTCGGGGGGCAGGGTGGAGATACGCAGTATTTT.

This clone came up a few times. The V and J genes are TRBV6-4 and TRBJ2-3, with 13 bases fitting TRBD2. This CDR3 contains 15 residues. Germline V gives CDR1 MRHNA, CDR2 SNTAGT. V lost 2 bases, J lost 6 bases, and 2 bases stayed unmatched. The CDR3 loop is CASSDTSGGADTQYF. The CDR3 nucleotides are TGTGCCAGCAGTGACACTAGCGGGGGGGCCGATACGCAGTATTTT.

The J gene is TRBJ2-7, the V gene TRBV10-3, with D possibly matching TRBD2 (6 bases). This CDR3 spans 12 amino acids. Trimming took off 10 bases at V and 5 bases at J, with 15 bases between the two ends. CDR1 and CDR2 (germline): ENHRY, SYGVKD. The CDR3 loop is CATEGQSHEQYF. The CDR3 DNA sequence: TGTGCCACGGAGGGCCAATCCCACGAGCAGTACTTC.

The chain couples TRBV30 to TRBJ2-7; D is perhaps TRBD2 (5 bases). Germline loops: CDR1 GTSNPN, CDR2 SVGIG (reference sequence). CDR3 length equals 12 residues. Trimming removed 6 bases from V and 7 bases from J, with 16 bases in between. The CDR3 DNA follows: TGTGCCTGCGGTGAGGGCCCCTCGGAGCAGTACTTC. It translates to CACGEGPSEQYF.

The chain has TRBV13 and TRBJ2-7; 9 nucleotides match TRBD1. Germline V gene lookup returns CDR1 PRHDT and CDR2 FYEKMQ (reference sequence). The CDR3 sequence is 14 residues long. V lost 5 bases to trimming and J lost 3 bases; unmatched junction nucleotides: 5. CDR3 residues: CASSDSGQGYEQYF. The CDR3 DNA is TGTGCCAGCAGCGATTCGGGACAGGGCTACGAGCAGTACTTC.

This clone is judged medium-sized. The V and J genes are TRBV14 and TRBJ1-1; a weak D match, TRBD1 (6 bases). CDR3 size: 15 residues. V was shortened by 4 bases and J by 3 bases, with 15 bases between the two germline ends. From germline, CDR1 is SGHDN and CDR2 FVKESK. As DNA, the CDR3 is TGTGCCAGCAGCCCCCCAGGGGCACTCTACACTGAAGCTTTCTTT. Translating gives CASSPPGALYTEAFF.

This rearrangement joins TRBV7-9 to TRBJ1-4, with TRBD1 matching 7 bases. The V gene end was trimmed by 4 bases and the J gene end by 7 bases; junction bases not matched to a gene: 3. Germline V lookup: CDR1 SEHNR, CDR2 FQNEAQ (reference sequence). The CDR3 is 13 amino acids. CDR3 sequence (DNA): TGTGCCAGCAGCTGGTCAGGGGGTGAAAAACTGTTTTTT. The encoded protein is CASSWSGGEKLFF.

This clone was observed once. The gene calls are TRBV7-2 and TRBJ2-7; no clear D gene. Germline V gives CDR1 SGHTA, CDR2 FQGNSA. V gave up 1 base and J gave up 3 bases, with 22 bases separating them. The CDR3 totals 18 residues. This CDR3 is CASSLGSSFGSPRYEQYF. Written as DNA, the CDR3 is TGTGCCAGCAGCTTAGGAAGTAGCTTCGGATCACCACGCTACGAGCAGTACTTC.

This clone has just one count. The chain uses TRBV7-9 and TRBJ2-3; TRBD2 matches 10 bases. The ends lost 5 bases at V and 6 bases at J; junction bases unmatched: 14. Germline V CDR1 and CDR2: SEHNR, FQNEAQ (reference sequence). This CDR3 is 17 amino acids long. Here the CDR3 DNA reads TGTGCCAGCAGCCCGACGGTGAGCGGGGGGGCAACTGATACGCAGTATTTT. As protein: CASSPTVSGGATDTQYF.

The genes are TRBV11-2 and TRBJ2-1; 12 nucleotides line up with TRBD2. Germline CDR1 is SGHAT and CDR2 is FQNNGV. This CDR3 comprises 17 residues. V lost 5 bases, J lost 3 bases, and 8 bases stayed unmatched. CDR3 DNA: TGTGCCAGCAGCCCCCAGACTAGCGGGAGCAACTACAATGAGCAGTTCTTC. Translated: CASSPQTSGSNYNEQFF.

The J gene is TRBJ2-7, the V gene TRBV9; 8 bases fit TRBD1. Germline assignment: CDR1 SGDLS and CDR2 YYNGEE. The CDR3 extends over 13 amino acids. V was clipped by 0 bases and J by 6 bases; unmatched bases: 2. The CDR3 DNA is TGTGCCAGCAGCGTAGGGACAGGGACCGAGCAGTACTTC. Translation: CASSVGTGTEQYF.

This clone has only a few counts. The rearrangement joins TRBV7-2 to TRBJ2-3; 8 bases line up with TRBD1. Germline CDR1 reads SGHTA; CDR2 reads FQGNSA. The V and J ends lost 4 bases and 5 bases, in that order; junction bases with no gene match: 8. The CDR3 loop spans 15 amino acids. The DNA for the CDR3 is TGTGCCAGCAGCTACGGACAGGGCGGTGGAGATACGCAGTATTTT. Amino acid sequence: CASSYGQGGGDTQYF. Full variable domain (remainder filled in from reference TRBV7-2 and TRBJ2-3): GAGVSQSPSNKVTEKGKDVELRCDPISGHTALYWYRQSLGQGLEFLIYFQGNSAPDKSGLPSDRFSAERTGGSVSTLTIQRTQQEDSAVYLCASSYGQGGGDTQYFGPGTRLTVL.

CDR3 loop: CASSFRTGDGYTF. CDR3 coding DNA: TGTGCCAGCAGCTTTAGGACAGGAGATGGCTACACCTTC. The gene calls are TRBV7-9 and TRBJ1-2; the match to TRBD1 covers 7 bases. J gave up 6 bases and V 3 bases, and 4 bases lay outside the gene matches. Looked up from germline, CDR1 is SEHNR and CDR2 is FQNEAQ (reference sequence). The CDR3 is 13 amino acids.

V gene TRBV5-5 combines with J gene TRBJ1-2; D not certain. Germline CDR1 SGHKS, CDR2 YYEKEE (reference sequence). The CDR3 is 13 amino acids. V dropped 1 base and J dropped 2 bases, with 6 bases sitting between them. In nucleotides, the CDR3 is TGTGCCAGCAGCTTGACAGAGAACTATGGCTACACCTTC. It is translated as CASSLTENYGYTF.

The count of this clone is one. This chain connects TRBV6-4 to TRBJ2-3; possibly TRBD1 for D (5 bases). The CDR3 totals 15 residues. V lost 0 bases to trimming and J lost 5 bases, with 12 bases between them. Per the germline V gene, CDR1 is MRHNA and CDR2 is SNTAGT. CDR3 loop: CASSDSSGSGDTQYF. The CDR3 region has the DNA TGTGCCAGCAGTGACTCTTCAGGGTCTGGAGATACGCAGTATTTT.

This chain uses TRBV5-5 with TRBJ2-1; 11 bases are a match to TRBD2. Germline V CDR1 and CDR2: SGHKS, YYEKEE (reference sequence). Trimming took 5 bases from V and 7 from J; bases not matched to a gene: 8. The CDR3 consists of 15 residues. The CDR3: CASSPGLAALNEQFF. The CDR3 coding sequence is TGTGCCAGCAGTCCGGGACTAGCGGCCTTAAATGAGCAGTTCTTC.

The chain is built from TRBV29-1 and TRBJ2-3; D is unresolved. The V gene lost 2 bases and the J gene lost 5 bases, with 20 bases spanning the gap. Germline CDR1 and CDR2: SQVTM and ANQGSEA. The CDR3 has 16 amino acids. Written as DNA, the CDR3 is TGCAGCGTTGAAACTTTAGAGCCCGTGAGGATAGATACGCAGTATTTT. Translated: CSVETLEPVRIDTQYF.

This sequence joins TRBV2 and TRBJ1-2; 7 positions agree with TRBD1. J was trimmed by 4 bases and V by 4 bases; bases with no gene match: 6. This CDR3 has 14 residues. Germline V gives CDR1 SNHLY, CDR2 FYNNEI. Here the CDR3 reads CASSGQGGIYGYTF. DNA for the CDR3: TGTGCCAGCAGTGGACAGGGCGGGATCTATGGCTACACCTTC.

This clone appeared once. The J gene is TRBJ2-3, the V gene TRBV6-4; 9 bases map to TRBD2. Germline-derived CDR1 and CDR2 are MRHNA and SNTAGT. V was clipped by 0 bases and J by 1 base; unmatched bases: 5. There are 17 residues in the CDR3. CDR3 in DNA: TGTGCCAGCAGTGACTCCCCGACTAGCGGAGGCACAGATACGCAGTATTTT. Translation gives CASSDSPTSGGTDTQYF.

This clone was detected only once. The chain uses TRBV4-3 and TRBJ2-3; 11 bases fit TRBD2. The CDR3 spans 15 residues. Trimming removed 4 bases from V and 0 bases from J; junction bases left unmatched: 0. Germline-derived CDR1 and CDR2 are LGHNA and YSLEER. In DNA form, the CDR3 reads TGCGCCAGCAGCCGGACTAGCGGGAGCACAGATACGCAGTATTTT. Translating it yields CASSRTSGSTDTQYF.